What follows are 23 T cell receptor beta chains derived from one specimen sequenced in a study of beta chain features in type 1 diabetes. The sequenced template was cDNA made from the entire isolated RNA. Here immunoSEQ multiplex PCR was the method, and the copy in TCRdb shows in-frame clones only, minus some. The sample has 200,000 to 250,000 clones; 11% are singletons. Material: central memory CD4+ T cells from blood. The receptors shown here come from a man aged 18 to 30 in good health.

This clone has just a few counts. The chain combines TRBV5-1 with TRBJ2-7; 12 bases match TRBD1. Germline values: CDR1 SGHRS, CDR2 YFSETQ. This CDR3 is built from 15 residues. V was pared by 5 bases and J by 3 bases, with 6 bases of the junction left unmatched. CDR3 amino acids: CASRLGTGGFYEQYF. The CDR3 coding sequence is TGCGCCAGCAGGCTAGGGACAGGGGGCTTCTACGAGCAGTACTTC.

V gene TRBV7-2 combines with J gene TRBJ1-5; 9 bases line up with TRBD1. The CDR3 covers 14 residues. V dropped 5 bases and J dropped 6; count of bases not matched to a gene: 5. CDR1 and CDR2 from the germline V gene are SGHTA and FQGNSA. DNA of the CDR3: TGTGCCAGCAGCCGCGACAGGGGGGGTCAGCCCCAGCATTTT. This sequence encodes CASSRDRGGQPQHF.

The rearrangement links TRBV11-3 to TRBJ2-6; D unresolved. Trimming pared 5 bases from V and 0 bases from J, leaving 8 bases between. Germline V gene lookup returns CDR1 SGHNT and CDR2 YENEEA. The CDR3 extends over 15 amino acids. CDR3 residues: CASSPTLSGANVLTF. CDR3 nucleotide sequence: TGTGCCAGCAGCCCCACGCTCTCTGGGGCCAACGTCCTGACTTTC.

This clone was seen a handful of times. CDR3 nucleotide sequence: TGTGCCAGCAGTGGGGTCAGGGGGTCAGCCAAAAACATTCAGTACTTC. Amino acid sequence: CASSGVRGSAKNIQYF. This chain joins TRBV6-1 and TRBJ2-4; 7 bases map to TRBD1. The CDR3 extends over 16 amino acids. The V gene end was trimmed by 4 bases and the J gene end by 0 bases; junction bases not matched to a gene: 6. Germline values: CDR1 MNHNS, CDR2 SASEGT.

A few counts support this clone. The rearrangement joins TRBV5-4 to TRBJ2-3, with 11 positions matching TRBD1. CDR3 size: 15 residues. Trimming took 4 bases from V and 8 from J; bases not matched to a gene: 9. From germline, CDR1 is SGHNT and CDR2 YYREEE (reference sequence). The DNA of the CDR3 is TGTGCCAGCAGCGGGGGACAGGGGGTGAGAGCTACGCAGTATTTT. It specifies CASSGGQGVRATQYF.

This clone has ten or more counts. This chain connects TRBV5-1 to TRBJ2-1; TRBD2 agrees at 12 bases. The CDR3 contains 17 residues. Germline V gene data show CDR1 as SGHRS and CDR2 as YFSETQ. After removal of 3 bases from V and 5 bases from J, the junction contained 9 bases not matched to a gene. In DNA form, the CDR3 reads TGCGCCAGCAGCTCTAATCCGACTAGCGGGAGCCACAATGAGCAGTTCTTC. Amino acid sequence: CASSSNPTSGSHNEQFF.

The chain has TRBV29-1 and TRBJ1-2, with 7 positions matching TRBD1. The CDR3 loop spans 12 amino acids. After removal of 6 bases from V and 6 bases from J, the junction contained 7 bases not matched to a gene. Germline assignment: CDR1 SQVTM and CDR2 ANQGSEA. This chain's CDR3 is CSVAGQPNGYTF. DNA of the CDR3: TGCAGCGTCGCGGGACAGCCAAATGGCTACACCTTC.

Worth noting for this clone: Given a far larger clone just one base away, this is likely a sequencing read error. The V call is TRBV29-1, the J call TRBJ2-3; 7 positions agree with TRBD2. The CDR3 contains 14 residues. CDR1 and CDR2 from the germline V gene are SQVTM and ANQGSEA. CDR3 DNA sequence: TGCTGCGTTGTCGGACGGGGGGAAACAGATACGCAGTATTTT. As protein: CCVVGRGETDTQYF.

In this sample, this clone turned up many times. This rearrangement joins TRBV5-1 to TRBJ2-7; 8 positions match TRBD2. Germline values: CDR1 SGHRS, CDR2 YFSETQ. There are 15 residues in the CDR3. The V and J ends lost 4 bases and 2 bases, in that order; junction bases with no gene match: 8. The CDR3 DNA follows: TGCGCCAGCAGCGCCACGACTAGCGAGCCCTACGAGCAGTACTTC. Protein product: CASSATTSEPYEQYF.

This clone was counted between two and nine times. The chain couples TRBV18 to TRBJ1-1; tentatively, D is TRBD1 (5 bases). The V gene lost 3 bases and the J gene lost 4 bases, with 12 bases spanning the gap. From germline, CDR1 is KGHSH and CDR2 LQKENI. This CDR3 is 14 amino acids long. CDR3 protein: CASSPAGIGTEAFF. DNA for the CDR3: TGTGCCAGCTCACCTGCAGGGATAGGCACTGAAGCTTTCTTT.

This clone came up a few times. V usage is TRBV7-2 and J usage is TRBJ2-7; no definite D call. Germline V CDR1 and CDR2: SGHTA, FQGNSA. V was cut by 1 base and J by 7 bases, with 11 bases left in between. The CDR3 has 13 amino acids. The CDR3 spells CASSLGTGGEQYF. CDR3 DNA sequence: TGTGCCAGCAGCTTAGGTACGGGTGGAGAGCAGTACTTC.

The chain links TRBV30 to TRBJ2-1, with 9 bases fitting TRBD2. From germline, CDR1 is GTSNPN and CDR2 SVGIG (reference sequence). This CDR3 is built from 15 residues. J was trimmed by 4 bases and V by 2 bases; bases with no gene match: 6. The CDR3 nucleotides read TGTGCCTGGAGTTCGGTAGCGGGAGTTTACAATGAGCAGTTCTTC. Protein sequence: CAWSSVAGVYNEQFF.

There are a few counts of this clone. This rearrangement joins TRBV29-1 to TRBJ2-2; D remains unclear. Per germline, CDR1 SQVTM and CDR2 ANQGSEA. The CDR3 is 12 residues long. Trimming left V 7 bases short and J 6 bases short, with 12 bases between. CDR3 sequence (DNA): TGCAGCGCCTCGTGGACGTCCGGGGAGCTGTTTTTT. Protein: CSASWTSGELFF.

This clone was picked up a small number of times. The rearrangement uses TRBV4-3 and TRBJ2-6, with TRBD1 matching over 9 bases. The V segment lost 5 bases and the J segment 1 base; nucleotides outside the gene matches: 9. The germline V gene has CDR1 LGHNA and CDR2 YSLEER. The length of the CDR3 is 18 residues. This chain's CDR3 is CASSSRTGANSGANVLTF. The CDR3 DNA follows: TGCGCCAGCAGCTCACGGACAGGGGCCAATTCTGGGGCCAACGTCCTGACTTTC.

The chain uses TRBV5-6 and TRBJ1-2; D gene uncertain. This CDR3 contains 11 residues. Per the germline V gene, CDR1 is SGHDT and CDR2 is YYEEEE. Trimming pared 0 bases from V and 13 bases from J, leaving 10 bases between. The CDR3 DNA sequence: TGTGCCAGCAGCTTGGATCAGCTCCCCACCTTC. Encoded protein: CASSLDQLPTF.

The table lists this clone with a few counts. V usage is TRBV29-1 and J usage is TRBJ2-7, with D perhaps matching TRBD1 (5 bases). V dropped 6 bases and J dropped 0 bases, with 9 bases sitting between them. Germline CDR1 and CDR2: SQVTM and ANQGSEA. The CDR3 runs to 12 residues. CDR3 DNA sequence: TGCAGCGTAGAGGACAACTCCTACGAGCAGTACTTC. Protein product: CSVEDNSYEQYF.

This clone has only a few counts. V is TRBV7-2 and J is TRBJ1-4; no firm D call. Germline lookup yields CDR1 SGHTA and CDR2 FQGNSA. V lost 5 bases to trimming and J lost 6 bases, with 13 bases between them. The CDR3 length is 14 residues. The DNA of the CDR3 is TGTGCCAGCAGCCAATCATACCGGGATGAAAAACTGTTTTTT. Translated: CASSQSYRDEKLFF.

The chain links TRBV6-1 to TRBJ2-1, with D unclear. Germline CDR1 is MNHNS and CDR2 is SASEGT. V gave up 4 bases and J gave up 3 bases, with 16 bases separating them. The CDR3 has 16 amino acids. CDR3 protein: CASSVEAYTNYNEQFF. As DNA, the CDR3 is TGTGCCAGCAGTGTCGAGGCCTACACGAACTACAATGAGCAGTTCTTC.

This clone turned up a few times. CDR3 nucleotide sequence: TGCGCCAGCAGCCGCCCCCGGGATACGCAGTATTTT. This encodes CASSRPRDTQYF. The gene calls are TRBV4-1 and TRBJ2-3, with D uncertain. Germline V lookup: CDR1 MGHRA, CDR2 YSYEKL. V lost 4 bases, J lost 6 bases, and 8 bases lay in between. CDR3 length: 12 residues.

This clone was counted ten times or more. The chain combines TRBV2 with TRBJ2-1; D possibly corresponds to TRBD2 (6 bases). CDR3 length: 15 amino acids. Germline assignment: CDR1 SNHLY and CDR2 FYNNEI. The V end lost 3 bases, the J end lost 3 bases, and 12 bases lay between the germline ends. CDR3 sequence: CASSESTGGYNEQFF. The CDR3 region has the DNA TGTGCCAGCAGTGAGAGTACCGGGGGCTACAATGAGCAGTTCTTC.

This clone was seen only a few times. The J gene is TRBJ2-1, the V gene TRBV10-2, with 7 bases matching TRBD1. V dropped 7 bases and J dropped 4; count of bases not matched to a gene: 4. In germline, CDR1 is WSHSY, CDR2 SAAADI. The CDR3 has 13 residues. The CDR3 DNA sequence: TGCGCCAGCACCCCGGGACAGTACAATGAGCAGTTCTTC. Translation: CASTPGQYNEQFF.

This clone came up many times. This sequence joins TRBV30 and TRBJ1-1; perhaps TRBD1 as D (6 bases). Germline V gene lookup returns CDR1 GTSNPN and CDR2 SVGIG (reference sequence). V lost 4 bases to trimming and J lost 4 bases, with 10 bases between them. CDR3 length: 12 residues. DNA of the CDR3: TGTGCCTGGATTAGGGGGGGCACTGAAGCTTTCTTT. This sequence encodes CAWIRGGTEAFF.

The chain uses TRBV7-9 and TRBJ1-5, with D unresolved. Germline V CDR1 and CDR2: SEHNR, FQNEAQ (reference sequence). The CDR3 is 12 residues long. The ends were cut back, 5 bases at V and 8 bases at J, with 10 bases in the middle. This CDR3 is CASSVGWEPQHF. CDR3 sequence (DNA): TGTGCCAGCAGCGTAGGATGGGAGCCCCAGCATTTT.